The clone carrying this TCR beta chain was recorded only once. Antigen unknown. This sample was taken from a study of OX40 agonist ivuxolimab in advanced cancers. Broader study findings: Averaged across samples, CD8+ T cells carried more expanded clones than CD4+ did. At 0.1 to 3.0 mg/kg and by week 6, CD4+ and CD8+ T cells in the blood had expanded clonally.

Germline V lookup: CDR1 SNHLY, CDR2 FYNNEI. CDR3 length equals 16 residues. Between the trimmed V and J ends, which lost 6 bases and 0 bases, there was a span of 15 bases. Clones were sequenced by immunoSEQ multiplex PCR, and TCRdb holds only the in-frame ones, with some missing. Found here are about 46,000 clones, over 75% of them singletons; the top ten hold approximately 50%. The V and J genes are TRBV2 and TRBJ2-1; no definite D call. The TCR comes from an adult with an advanced solid tumor such as melanoma, head and neck, liver or kidney cancer. The sequences come from CD4+ or CD8+ T cells sorted from blood, collected in a trial of the OX40 agonist ivuxolimab. CDR3 bases: TGTGCCAGCAGCCCCGCGGAACCGAGCTCCTACAATGAGCAGTTCTTC. Its translation: CASSPAEPSSYNEQFF.